The sequence of this T cell receptor beta chain was determined in a study of T cells in localized non-small cell lung cancer. This clone has only a few counts. Its target is unknown. General study results and limits: Longer overall survival was associated with a higher density of T cells in the blood. Uninvolved adjacent lung, not tumor, had the highest T cell clonality.

The CDR3 is 13 amino acids. Germline V gives CDR1 ENHRY, CDR2 SYGVKD. The germline V and J ends were trimmed by 0 bases and 7 bases, with 7 bases remaining between them. This table comes from immunoSEQ multiplex PCR, and its TCRdb copy is limited to in-frame clones, with some not included. The sample has approximately 29,000 clones; approximately 86% are singletons. The specimen was peripheral blood, collected before any cancer treatment. The V and J genes are TRBV10-3 and TRBJ1-5; D call uncertain. The receptor was derived from a male donor at least 60 years old with stage I lung adenocarcinoma. CDR3 DNA sequence: TGTGCCATCAGTGAGTCGGTGATCCAGCCCCAGCATTTT. It codes for CAISESVIQPQHF.